This is a list of T cell receptor beta chains from one sample in a study of blood T cell repertoires in COVID-19. The repertoire was sequenced with immunoSEQ multiplex PCR; TCRdb's copy has only in-frame clones and lacks some. The sample holds hundreds of thousands of clones, around nine tenths seen once. What was sequenced was peripheral blood. These receptors were taken from a woman between 70 and 85 years old with COVID-19, enrolled during active disease. CDR3s include the opening cysteine and the closing phenylalanine or tryptophan. A D gene is named only where the DNA matches it firmly. Clone size is shown for a subset of rows, as once, few, many or a class of expanded clone.

once,TRBD1,TRBJ2-7,TRBV5-8,TGTGCCAGCAGCTTGATTCGCGAGTTCTGGACAGGGGGTATATACGAGCAGTACTTC,CASSLIREFWTGGIYEQYF
-,-,TRBJ1-5,TRBV7-2,TGTGCCAGCAGCTCCAGCGGGGGGAATCAGCCCCAGCATTTT,CASSSSGGNQPQHF
-,TRBD1,TRBJ1-2,TRBV7-2,TGTGCCAGCAGCCTAGGACAGGGGGGCCCTAAAGGGGGTGGCTACACCTTC,CASSLGQGGPKGGGYTF
-,TRBD1,TRBJ2-7,TRBV5-1,TGCGCCAGCAGCACGGGACAGGGGGCCTACGAGCAGTACTTC,CASSTGQGAYEQYF
-,-,TRBJ1-1,TRBV18,TGTGCCAGCTCACTAGGTGGCAGGGCGACTGAAGCTTTCTTT,CASSLGGRATEAFF
-,TRBD1,TRBJ1-2,TRBV29-1,TGCAGCTTGCACGACAGGGATAACTATGGCTACACCTTC,CSLHDRDNYGYTF
-,TRBD1,TRBJ2-7,TRBV28,TGTGCCAGCAGTTTTTCCGGGACAGCCTACGAGCAGTACTTC,CASSFSGTAYEQYF
-,TRBD1,TRBJ1-4,TRBV11-2,TGTGCCAGCAGCTCACAGGGGGCGGCTAATGAAAAACTGTTTTTT,CASSSQGAANEKLFF
-,-,TRBJ2-2,TRBV9,TGTGCCAGCAGCTCCGAGACTATTAACACCGGGGAGCTGTTTTTT,CASSSETINTGELFF
-,-,TRBJ2-3,TRBV5-6,TGTGCCAGCAGCACCCATTTCAGAGATACGCAGTATTTT,CASSTHFRDTQYF
-,-,TRBJ2-1,TRBV6-1,TGTGCCAGCAGTGAAGAAGGGAATAGGGGGTTCGATGAGCAGTTCTTC,CASSEEGNRGFDEQFF
-,-,TRBJ1-3,TRBV28,TGTGCCAGCAGTTCCCCCGGGGGGGGGAACACCATATATTTT,CASSSPGGGNTIYF
-,TRBD1,TRBJ1-6,TRBV7-2,TGTGCCAGCAGAGCTGGACAGGGTCATTCACCCCTCCACTTT,CASRAGQGHSPLHF
-,-,TRBJ1-4,TRBV2,TGTGCCACCAGGTTGGGCCGTGCAACTAATGAAAAACTGTTTTTT,CATRLGRATNEKLFF
-,TRBD1,TRBJ1-4,TRBV5-1,TGCGCCAGCAGCTTGGAGACAGGGGTCGGTAATGAAAAACTGTTTTTT,CASSLETGVGNEKLFF
-,-,TRBJ2-2,TRBV27,TGTGCCAGCAGTTCTACGGGACAGAACACCGGGGAGCTGTTTTTT,CASSSTGQNTGELFF
-,-,TRBJ1-2,TRBV11-2,TGTGCCAGCAGCGAGCGACAGACTCCCTATGGCTACACCTTC,CASSERQTPYGYTF
-,TRBD1,TRBJ2-7,TRBV7-2,TGTGCCAGCAGCTTACCCGGACAGGATCGCTCCTACGAGCAGTACTTC,CASSLPGQDRSYEQYF
-,-,TRBJ1-3,TRBV4-3,TGCGCCAGCAGCCTCCTAGGAAACACCATATATTTT,CASSLLGNTIYF
-,TRBD1,TRBJ1-2,TRBV24-1,TGTGCCACCAGTGTAGGGGGCGCGGGCTCGGGCTCTGGTGGCTACACCTTC,CATSVGGAGSGSGGYTF
-,-,TRBJ1-1,TRBV19,TGTGCCAGTAGTATAGATTCGGGTTACTGGGCTTTCTTT,CASSIDSGYWAFF
-,-,TRBJ1-6,TRBV19,TGTGCCAGTAGTATTAATTCGTATAATTCACCCCTCCACTTT,CASSINSYNSPLHF